Sequencing of this T cell receptor (beta chain) was carried out in a study of blood T cell repertoires in COVID-19. Study-wide background: The United States, Italy and Spain provided the acute and convalescent COVID-19 samples. PBMCs, B-cell-depleted T cells, or T cells provided the cDNA or gDNA that made up the material.

Assignment of participants to cohorts was predicated upon participant-reported clinical history. Germline V CDR1 and CDR2: SGHVS, FNYEAQ. The CDR3 is 13 amino acids. V gave up 4 bases and J gave up 4 bases, with 10 bases separating them. Data came from immunoSEQ multiplex PCR; TCRdb stores just in-frame clones and leaves some out. The sample has some 140,000 clones, about four fifths seen once. The specimen was PBMCs or T cells enriched from blood (not recorded which). The clonotype originates from a man in his forties with acute COVID-19. The chain joins TRBV7-6 to TRBJ1-2; maybe TRBD1 (6 bases). The CDR3: CASSSGERYGYTF. As DNA, the CDR3 is TGTGCCAGCAGCTCAGGGGAACGCTATGGCTACACCTTC.